These 15 T cell receptor beta chains share one sample of origin, sequenced in a study of control samples from healthy donors and cancer patients. Only in-frame clones appear in the TCRdb table, and some are missing; sequencing was by immunoSEQ multiplex PCR. The table has 120,000 or so clones, around nine tenths seen once. The sequenced sample consisted of blood. All receptors come from a man aged 35-49 years in good health.

The V call is TRBV7-8, the J call TRBJ2-7, with 8 bases aligning to TRBD2. CDR1 is SGHVS and CDR2 is FQNEAQ in the germline V gene. Losses at the gene ends were 2 bases for V and 3 bases for J; bases not matched to a gene: 9. CDR3 size: 16 residues. The CDR3 bases are TGTGCCAGCAGCTTAAGGGGCGGGGGGAACATCTACGAGCAGTACTTC. Its translation is CASSLRGGGNIYEQYF.

The chain recombines TRBV11-3 with TRBJ1-3; D not certain. Trimming left V 6 bases short and J 0 bases short, with 9 bases between. CDR1 SGHNT and CDR2 YENEEA come from the germline V gene. The CDR3 runs 14 residues. CDR3 nucleotides: TGTGCCAGCAGATCCTCGGACTCTGGAAACACCATATATTTT. This sequence encodes CASRSSDSGNTIYF. Full variable domain (outside the CDR3, taken from reference TRBV11-3 and TRBJ1-3): EAGVVQSPRYKIIEKKQPVAFWCNPISGHNTLYWYLQNLGQGPELLIRYENEEAVDDSQLPKDRFSAERLKGVDSTLKIQPAELGDSAVYLCASRSSDSGNTIYFGEGSWLTVV.

The chain uses TRBV19 and TRBJ2-5; 7 bases match TRBD1. CDR3 length: 14 amino acids. V lost 1 base to trimming and J lost 5 bases; unmatched junction nucleotides: 4. Germline CDR1 is LNHDA and CDR2 is SQIVND (reference sequence). The CDR3 DNA sequence: TGTGCCAGTAGTATAGGACAGGGCGGGGAGACCCAGTACTTC. Its translation is CASSIGQGGETQYF.

This sequence joins TRBV11-3 and TRBJ2-1; 9 nucleotides align to TRBD1. V dropped 3 bases and J dropped 5; count of bases not matched to a gene: 5. The CDR3 covers 15 residues. Germline assignment: CDR1 SGHNT and CDR2 YENEEA. This chain's CDR3 is CASSFNRGLNNEQFF. CDR3 DNA sequence: TGTGCCAGCAGCTTTAACAGGGGGCTTAACAATGAGCAGTTCTTC.

This chain links TRBV12-5 with TRBJ1-2; D possibly corresponds to TRBD1 (5 bases). This CDR3 has 14 residues. Germline lookup yields CDR1 LGHNT and CDR2 FRNRAP. Trimming stripped 1 base from V and 0 bases from J, with 6 bases between. For the CDR3, the DNA is TGTGCTAGTGGTTTGGGGGGGTCTAACTATGGCTACACCTTC. Amino acid sequence: CASGLGGSNYGYTF.

V usage is TRBV6-6 and J usage is TRBJ2-7; no firm D call. This CDR3 contains 11 residues. CDR1 and CDR2 from the germline V gene are MNHNY and SVGAGI (reference sequence). V gave up 11 bases and J gave up 2 bases, with 10 bases separating them. The CDR3 DNA reads as TGTGCCCCCTGTAGGGCCTACGAGCAGTACTTC. It is translated as CAPCRAYEQYF.

The chain employs TRBV21-1 and TRBJ2-7; the table's D call, TRBD1, has no DNA check behind it. TRBV21-1 is a pseudogene. The CDR3 has 15 amino acids. The CDR3, as DNA: TGTGCCAGCAGCGCCAGACAGGGGACCTCCTACGAGCAGTACTTC. Its protein product is CASSARQGTSYEQYF.

The chain carries TRBV4-3 and TRBJ2-3; a weak D match, TRBD2 (7 bases). Germline-derived CDR1 and CDR2 are LGHNA and YSLEER. The CDR3 runs 17 residues. V was cut by 0 bases and J by 3 bases, with 16 bases left in between. The CDR3 DNA reads as TGCGCCAGCAGCCAAGATCGTCGGGGGGCGGTGACAGATACGCAGTATTTT. Its translation is CASSQDRRGAVTDTQYF.

The chain is built from TRBV29-1 and TRBJ2-5, with 7 bases matching TRBD1. This CDR3 has 14 residues. Trimming at V came to 7 bases and at J to 7 bases, leaving 15 bases not matched to a gene. Germline-derived CDR1 and CDR2 are SQVTM and ANQGSEA. CDR3 residues: CSARGQSLVGTQYF. CDR3 DNA sequence: TGCAGCGCTCGGGGACAGTCCCTTGTTGGGACCCAGTACTTC.

The chain has TRBV6-1 and TRBJ1-1; no clear D gene. This CDR3 contains 14 residues. V was shortened by 2 bases and J by 4 bases, with 11 bases between the two germline ends. Germline CDR1 reads MNHNS; CDR2 reads SASEGT. The CDR3 here is CASSELGIGTEAFF. The CDR3 coding sequence is TGTGCCAGCAGTGAACTGGGGATCGGCACTGAAGCTTTCTTT.

This chain connects TRBV11-2 to TRBJ2-4, with no clear D. This CDR3 region has 16 residues. CDR1 is SGHAT, CDR2 FQNNGV, per germline. The V end was cut by 4 bases, the J end by 1 base, with 14 bases between. CDR3 in DNA: TGTGCCAGCAGCTCCACGGGTTGGGTGGCCAAAAACATTCAGTACTTC. It encodes CASSSTGWVAKNIQYF. The full variable domain, rest sourced from reference TRBV11-2 and TRBJ2-4, is EAGVAQSPRYKIIEKRQSVAFWCNPISGHATLYWYQQILGQGPKLLIQFQNNGVVDDSQLPKDRFSAERLKGVDSTLKIQPAKLEDSAVYLCASSSTGWVAKNIQYFGAGTRLSVL.

The rearrangement links TRBV4-3 to TRBJ1-2, with D perhaps matching TRBD1 (5 bases). CDR3 size: 14 residues. Germline V gene sequence: CDR1 LGHNA, CDR2 YSLEER. V gave up 3 bases and J gave up 7 bases, with 15 bases separating them. The CDR3 DNA is TGCGCCAGCAGCCATGCTTGGGACGGAGGTGGCTACACCTTC. Its translation is CASSHAWDGGGYTF.

Comment on this clone: One end of the junction does not line up with germline, which may come from a read error. V is TRBV12-5 and J is TRBJ1-2; D may be TRBD1 (6 bases). The CDR3 covers 15 residues. Germline CDR1 reads LGHNT; CDR2 reads FRNRAP. As DNA, the CDR3 is TGTGCTAGTGGTTTCCTGGACAGAGCTAACTATGGCCACACCTTC. This codes for CASGFLDRANYGHTF.

As for this clone: Other DNA sequences from this sample encode an identical CDR3 as well. The chain couples TRBV12-3 or TRBV12-4 to TRBJ1-1; 7 nucleotides line up with TRBD1. The CDR3 loop spans 13 amino acids. The trim removed 5 bases at V and 5 bases at J, leaving 5 bases unmatched. The CDR3, as DNA: TGTGCCAGCAGTCTCTACAGGGGTACTGAAGCTTTCTTT. Its translation: CASSLYRGTEAFF.

This rearrangement joins TRBV7-2 to TRBJ1-2; D not certain. V was clipped by 2 bases and J by 6 bases, with 7 bases between them. The CDR3 sequence is 12 residues long. Germline CDR1 SGHTA, CDR2 FQGNSA. The CDR3 DNA sequence: TGTGCCAGCAGCTTACGGGGAAATGGCTACACCTTC. Protein: CASSLRGNGYTF.